Sequencing of this T cell receptor beta chain was carried out in a study of post-analysis software for immune sequencing data. Overall study results and limits: Controls showed lower frequencies than patients for several TRBV segments, and TRBV5-6, TRBV5-1 and TRBV20-1 were among these. For normalized Chao1 diversity, multiple sclerosis patients scored significantly lower than controls did.

This CDR3 is built from 15 residues. Germline CDR1 and CDR2: SNHLY and FYNNEI. Note on this clonotype: Its antigen is currently unknown.

Unique molecular identifiers were carried by the TCR beta cDNA libraries. Each CDR3 protein gets one entry after TCRdb re-called the PCR reads with MiXCR. The repertoire holds 650,000 to 850,000 distinct CDR3 sequences, with approximately 53% as singletons. The receptor was derived from a girl aged 10 to 17 with multiple sclerosis. This chain uses TRBV2 with TRBJ2-7, with 11 bases fitting TRBD2. The tail of the sequence fits TRBJ2-5 better, so the J call may be wrong. Material for sequencing was blood. DNA for the CDR3: TGTGCCAGCAAACGACTAGCGGGGAGCCAAGAGACCCAGTACTTC. Translation: CASKRLAGSQETQYF.